This TCR beta chain was sequenced in a study of CXCR3-negative and CXCR3-positive naive CD8 T cells (dated by TCRdb to the late 2010s). About the investigation overall: About 135 million TRB reads were obtained in total, roughly 1.5 +/- 0.3 million reads per library. TRBV-TRBJ cluster analysis included naive subsets from 5 donors and memory cells from 3 donors. Data from some twelve donors, pooled across two independent experiments, went into the diversity and physicochemical repertoire analyses. Broad study findings and their caveats: Within the same donor, TRBV-TRBJ usage looked similar between naive CXCR3-negative and CXCR3-positive cells, but memory cells had distinct patterns. Because CXCR3 expression was partially decreased after cryopreservation, freshly isolated PBMCs were used for most assays. Surface CD5, linked to self-reactivity in mice, was comparable between naive subsets; TCR interaction strength was therefore also inferred from TRB CDR3 physicochemical properties. Both naive subsets had comparably high repertoire diversity, while memory CD8+ T cells had much lower repertoire diversity. TRB CDR3s from CXCR3-positive naive cells showed higher hydrophobicity (lower Kidera factor 4), lower energy, and higher strength and volume indices than CXCR3-negative naive cells.

This sample was sequenced with a NextSeq 550. The Human TCR Profiling Kit (MiLaboratory) was used to make UMI-labeled 5' RACE TRB cDNA libraries. The full amount of extracted RNA was used for cDNA synthesis, and the full amount of resulting cDNA was used for PCR amplification. Libraries were prepared in parallel with an identical number of PCR cycles. The original methods were these. About 53,000 +/- 9,400 unique UMI-labeled TRB cDNA molecules per library were extracted with MIGEC and MiXCR, with at least two reads per UMI required. An average of approximately 40,000 +/- 10,000 functional in-frame TRB CDR3 nucleotide clonotypes without stop codons was found per library. After downsampling to 5000 UMI-labeled TRB molecules per sample, diversity metrics such as normalized Shannon-Wiener and Chao1 were calculated in VDJtools. VDJtools was used to calculate clonotype-size-weighted physicochemical properties of the central five CDR3 residues, namely interaction energy, strength, volume and Kidera factor 4. The reads were reprocessed in TCRdb, with one entry per CDR3 protein sequence and no accompanying DNA. TCRdb, not the authors, supplied the V and J calls. The sample's table covers under 85,000 distinct CDR3 sequences. The biggest ten clones account for 1.6% of the sample.

Counted from cysteine to phenylalanine, this CDR3 has 12 amino acids. The DNA sequence is not available. For each CD8+ T cell subset, flow sorting was done in triplicate, and under 350,000 cells per subset went directly into RLT lysis buffer. To keep memory contaminants out, a stringent definition of naive CD8+ T cells was applied: CD45RO-CCR7+CD27+CD95-. Peripheral blood mononuclear cells were isolated from buffy coats by standard density gradient centrifugation. Naive CXCR3-negative and CXCR3-positive CD8+ T cells were flow-sorted on a FACSAria III. Total RNA was extracted from sorted cells using an RNeasy Mini Kit. Concerning this clonotype: Its antigen has not been determined.

The source is a human donor in good health. Some clones in this sample may be carry-over from other donors' samples. Sequencing used naive CXCR3- CD8+ T cells from blood. The cell subset or site label corresponds to: CD45RO-CCR7+CD27+CD95- naive CD8+ T cells lacking CXCR3 (TNR3-). Recombination linked TRBV21-1 to TRBJ1-1. TRBV21-1 corresponds to a pseudogene. The CDR3 protein is CASSRGNTEAFF.